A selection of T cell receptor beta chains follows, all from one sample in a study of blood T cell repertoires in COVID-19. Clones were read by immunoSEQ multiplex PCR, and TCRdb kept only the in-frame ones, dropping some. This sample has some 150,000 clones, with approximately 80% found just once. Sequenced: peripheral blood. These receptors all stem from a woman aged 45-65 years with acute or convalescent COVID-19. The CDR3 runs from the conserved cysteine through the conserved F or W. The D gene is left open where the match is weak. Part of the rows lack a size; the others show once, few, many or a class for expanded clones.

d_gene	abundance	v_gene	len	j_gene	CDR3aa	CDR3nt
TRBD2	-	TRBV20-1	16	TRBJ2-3	CSASRLLAGVTDTQYF	TGCAGTGCTAGTAGATTACTAGCGGGGGTGACAGATACGCAGTATTTT
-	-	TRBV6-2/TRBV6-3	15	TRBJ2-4	CASSDRHGGLDIQYF	TGTGCCAGCAGTGACCGGCACGGGGGGCTTGACATTCAGTACTTC
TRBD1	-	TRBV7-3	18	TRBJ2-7	CASSLLLAGGTGTYEQYF	TGTGCCAGCAGCTTATTGCTAGCCGGGGGGACAGGGACCTACGAGCAGTACTTC
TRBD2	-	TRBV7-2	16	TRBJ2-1	CASSLASGVGVQEQFF	TGTGCCAGCAGCTTAGCCAGCGGGGTAGGAGTTCAGGAGCAGTTCTTC
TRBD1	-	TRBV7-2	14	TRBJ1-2	CASSGRQGWDGYTF	TGTGCCAGCAGCGGTCGACAGGGTTGGGATGGCTACACCTTC
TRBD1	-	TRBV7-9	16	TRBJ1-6	CASSSPGQGFTSPLHF	TGTGCCAGCAGCTCACCGGGACAGGGATTTACTTCACCCCTCCACTTT
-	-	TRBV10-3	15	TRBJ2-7	CAISEPAGISYEQYF	TGTGCCATCAGTGAGCCGGCAGGGATCTCCTACGAGCAGTACTTC
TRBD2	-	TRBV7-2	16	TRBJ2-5	CASSLGGLAGRETQYF	TGTGCCAGCAGCTTAGGCGGACTAGCGGGGAGAGAGACCCAGTACTTC
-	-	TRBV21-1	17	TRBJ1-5	CASSDEPGRQNNQPQHF	TGTGCCAGCAGCGACGAGCCCGGCCGACAGAACAATCAGCCCCAGCATTTT
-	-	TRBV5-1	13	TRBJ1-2	CASSLDTGLGYTF	TGCGCCAGCAGTTTGGACACAGGGCTTGGCTACACCTTC
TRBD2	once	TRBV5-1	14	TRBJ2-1	CASSLREGVNEQFF	TGCGCCAGCAGCTTGCGGGAGGGTGTGAATGAGCAGTTCTTC
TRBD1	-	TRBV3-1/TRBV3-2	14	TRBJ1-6	CASSQGQGHSPLHF	TGTGCCAGCAGCCAAGGACAGGGCCATTCACCCCTCCACTTT
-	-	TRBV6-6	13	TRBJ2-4	CASTAGSFNIQYF	TGTGCCAGCACCGCGGGGAGTTTTAACATTCAGTACTTC
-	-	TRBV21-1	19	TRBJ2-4	CASSKRKGQLFLAKNIQYF	TGTGCCAGCAGCAAAAGGAAAGGCCAACTATTTCTAGCCAAAAACATTCAGTACTTC
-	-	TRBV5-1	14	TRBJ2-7	CASSFRSGAYEQYF	TGCGCCAGCAGCTTCCGCTCAGGGGCCTACGAGCAGTACTTC
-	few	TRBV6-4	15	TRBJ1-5	CASSDRQLSNQPQHF	TGTGCCAGCAGTGACAGACAGCTTAGCAATCAGCCCCAGCATTTT
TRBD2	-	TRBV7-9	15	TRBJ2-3	CASSLGGGAADTQYF	TGTGCCAGCAGCTTAGGCGGGGGGGCCGCAGATACGCAGTATTTT
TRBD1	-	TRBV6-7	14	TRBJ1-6	CAMITGQANSPLHF	TGTGCCATGATAACGGGACAGGCTAATTCACCCCTCCACTTT
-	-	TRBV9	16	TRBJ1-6	CASSGGPGHINSPLHF	TGTGCCAGCAGCGGTGGCCCGGGACACATTAATTCACCCCTCCACTTT
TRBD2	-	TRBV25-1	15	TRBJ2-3	CASRTSGRVTDTQYF	TGTGCCAGCAGGACTAGCGGGAGAGTAACAGATACGCAGTATTTT
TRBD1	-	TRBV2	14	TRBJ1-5	CASRVGTANQPQHF	TGTGCCAGCAGGGTCGGGACAGCGAATCAGCCCCAGCATTTT
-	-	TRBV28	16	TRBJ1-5	CASSSYKTGKDQPQHF	TGTGCCAGCAGTTCATACAAGACAGGCAAGGATCAGCCCCAGCATTTT
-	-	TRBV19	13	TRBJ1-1	CASWGGFGTEAFF	TGTGCCAGCTGGGGGGGATTTGGCACTGAAGCTTTCTTT
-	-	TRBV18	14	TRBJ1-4	CASSDQGSDEKLFF	TGTGCCAGCTCAGATCAGGGATCAGATGAAAAACTGTTTTTT
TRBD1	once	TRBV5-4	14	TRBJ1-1	CASSHGQGNTEAFF	TGTGCCAGCAGCCACGGACAGGGGAACACTGAAGCTTTCTTT
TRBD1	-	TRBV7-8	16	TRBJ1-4	CASSSRLGQMDEKLFF	TGTGCCAGCAGCTCGAGGCTGGGACAGATGGATGAAAAACTGTTTTTT
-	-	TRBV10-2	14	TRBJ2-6	CASSGAPGANVLTF	TGCGCCAGCAGTGGGGCGCCTGGGGCCAACGTCCTGACTTTC
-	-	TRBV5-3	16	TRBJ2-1	CARSLGGSLSYNEQFF	TGTGCCAGAAGCTTGGGAGGGTCCTTATCCTACAATGAGCAGTTCTTC
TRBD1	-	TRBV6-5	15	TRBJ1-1	CASTRTGGSGTEAFF	TGTGCCAGCACCAGGACAGGGGGCTCGGGCACTGAAGCTTTCTTT
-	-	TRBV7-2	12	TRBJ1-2	CASSSGGWGYTF	TGTGCCAGCAGCTCGGGTGGATGGGGCTACACCTTC
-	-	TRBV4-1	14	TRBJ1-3	CASSQPQGRNTIYF	TGCGCCAGCAGCCAACCACAGGGACGAAACACCATATATTTT
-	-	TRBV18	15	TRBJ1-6	CASSPPGGYNSPLHF	TGTGCCAGCTCACCACCCGGGGGATATAATTCACCCCTCCACTTT
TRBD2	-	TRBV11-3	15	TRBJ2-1	CASSSGTTEYNEQFF	TGTGCCAGCAGCTCCGGGACTACCGAGTACAATGAGCAGTTCTTC
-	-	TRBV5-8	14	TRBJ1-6	CASSLDRFFSPLHF	TGTGCCAGCAGCTTGGACAGGTTTTTTTCACCCCTCCACTTT
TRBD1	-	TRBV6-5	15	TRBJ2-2	CASRRTGTNTGELFF	TGTGCCAGCAGACGGACAGGAACGAACACCGGGGAGCTGTTTTTT
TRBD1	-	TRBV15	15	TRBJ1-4	CATSRPQGVEEKLFF	TGTGCCACCAGCAGACCACAGGGGGTCGAAGAAAAACTGTTTTTT
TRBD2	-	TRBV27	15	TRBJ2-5	CASSFTGGRQETQYF	TGTGCCAGCAGTTTTACGGGAGGTCGCCAAGAGACCCAGTACTTC
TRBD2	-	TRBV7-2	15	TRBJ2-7	CASSLGGTRSYEQYF	TGTGCCAGCAGCTTAGGAGGGACTAGATCCTACGAGCAGTACTTC
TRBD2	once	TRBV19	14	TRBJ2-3	CASSDGRAQDTQYF	TGTGCCAGTAGTGACGGGAGGGCCCAAGATACGCAGTATTTT
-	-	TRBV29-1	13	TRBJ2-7	CSVDVRGGYEQYF	TGCAGCGTTGACGTCCGAGGGGGCTACGAGCAGTACTTC
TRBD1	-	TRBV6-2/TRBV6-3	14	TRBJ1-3	CASSRTGSGNTIYF	TGTGCCAGCAGTCGGACAGGTTCCGGAAACACCATATATTTT
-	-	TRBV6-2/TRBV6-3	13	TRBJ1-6	CASSADGGRPLHF	TGTGCCAGCAGTGCGGACGGAGGCAGGCCCCTCCACTTT
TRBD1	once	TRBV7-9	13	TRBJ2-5	CASSLGTVQTQYF	TGTGCCAGCAGCTTGGGGACAGTACAGACCCAGTACTTC
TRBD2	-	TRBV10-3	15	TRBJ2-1	CAISGGTSAYNEQFF	TGTGCCATCAGCGGCGGGACTAGCGCCTACAATGAGCAGTTCTTC
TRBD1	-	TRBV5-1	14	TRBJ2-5	CASSRQGVEETQYF	TGCGCCAGCAGCCGCCAGGGGGTCGAAGAGACCCAGTACTTC
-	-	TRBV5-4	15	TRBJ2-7	CASSLVETDRYEQYF	TGTGCCAGCAGCTTGGTCGAGACTGACCGTTACGAGCAGTACTTC
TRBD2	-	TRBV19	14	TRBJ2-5	CASRMAGGQETQYF	TGTGCCAGTAGGATGGCGGGGGGGCAAGAGACCCAGTACTTC
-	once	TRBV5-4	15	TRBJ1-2	CASNPGGQNNYGYTF	TGTGCCAGCAACCCAGGAGGCCAGAACAACTATGGCTACACCTTC
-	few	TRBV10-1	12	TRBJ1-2	CASSPNRVGYTF	TGCGCCAGCAGCCCCAACAGGGTTGGCTACACCTTC
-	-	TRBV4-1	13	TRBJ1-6	CASSQDPGSPLHF	TGCGCCAGCAGCCAAGATCCGGGATCACCCCTCCACTTT
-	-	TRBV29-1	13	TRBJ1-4	CSVARGSREKLFF	TGCAGCGTTGCTAGGGGGAGTCGAGAAAAACTGTTTTTT
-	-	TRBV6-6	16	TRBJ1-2	CASSYSTLQAQYGYTF	TGTGCCAGCAGTTACTCGACTTTACAGGCACAATATGGCTACACCTTC
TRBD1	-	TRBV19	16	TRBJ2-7	CASSGLLTGGYHEQYF	TGTGCCAGTAGTGGATTATTGACAGGGGGGTACCACGAGCAGTACTTC
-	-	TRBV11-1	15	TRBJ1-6	CASSLIGGRNSPLHF	TGTGCCAGCAGCTTAATAGGAGGCAGGAATTCACCCCTCCACTTT
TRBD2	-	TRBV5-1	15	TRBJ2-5	CASSLNSGNQETQYF	TGCGCCAGCAGCTTAAATAGCGGGAACCAAGAGACCCAGTACTTC
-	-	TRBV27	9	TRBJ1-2	CARAGGYTF	TGTGCCAGGGCAGGGGGCTACACCTTC
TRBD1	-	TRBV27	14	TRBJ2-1	CASSYRDRDNEQFF	TGTGCCAGCAGTTACCGGGACAGGGACAATGAGCAGTTCTTC